This record covers a single TCR beta chain. The data originate from a study of blood T cell repertoires in COVID-19. TCRdb keeps only in-frame clones here, not all; method: immunoSEQ multiplex PCR. In the table there are 110,000 or so clones, about 85% of which are singletons. The CDR3 length is 13 residues. The V segment lost 4 bases and the J segment 7 bases; nucleotides outside the gene matches: 1. CDR1 and CDR2 (germline): MNHEY, SMNVEV (reference sequence). This clonotype was obtained from a middle-aged man with acute or convalescent COVID-19. The chain is built from TRBV27 and TRBJ1-6; 7 nucleotides match TRBD1. The specimen was peripheral blood. CDR3 DNA sequence: TGTGCCAGCAGTTGGGACAGAAATTCACCCCTCCACTTT. Translation: CASSWDRNSPLHF.